The clone carrying this T cell receptor beta chain appeared a single time. Other DNA sequences from this sample encode an identical CDR3 as well. The sample comes from a study of shared T cell receptors in the human thymus. From germline, CDR1 is SGHRS and CDR2 YFSETQ. This CDR3 comprises 15 residues. V lost 4 bases and J 0 bases, leaving 12 bases between the germline ends. Clones were sequenced by immunoSEQ multiplex PCR, and TCRdb holds only the in-frame ones, with some missing. The sample lists roughly 500,000 clones; around 82% were seen once. The sample also formed part of further work on human thymus T cells. From that study: Thymic resections from corrective heart surgery supplied the tissue. Repertoires sampled from thymus and blood appeared biased in V and J gene usage. Related research found strongly overlapping thymic repertoires in unrelated individuals.

J is TRBJ2-3 and V is TRBV5-1; maybe TRBD1 (5 bases). The sequence was obtained from a boy in the first two years of life with a congenital heart defect. Sequencing was carried out using thymocytes. CDR3 region: CASSPDRASTDTQYF. CDR3 coding DNA: TGCGCCAGCAGCCCTGACAGAGCCAGCACAGATACGCAGTATTTT. Drawing the rest from reference TRBV5-1 and TRBJ2-3, the complete variable domain is KAGVTQTPRYLIKTRGQQVTLSCSPISGHRSVSWYQQTPGQGLQFLFEYFSETQRNKGNFPGRFSGRQFSNSRSEMNVSTLELGDSALYLCASSPDRASTDTQYFGPGTRLTVL.